The present T cell receptor beta chain was sequenced within a study of Ad26.COV2.S vaccination and SARS-CoV-2 variants. Across the study: Intramuscular Ad26.COV2.S doses were given once or twice, 56 days apart.

Clones were read by immunoSEQ multiplex PCR, and TCRdb kept only the in-frame ones, dropping some. Altogether hundreds of thousands of clones are present, approximately 86% being singletons, with the ten largest covering about 10%. Trimming shortened V by 0 bases and J by 3 bases, and 9 bases separated the two germline ends. This CDR3 region has 14 residues. Germline-derived CDR1 and CDR2 are LGHNA and YSLEER. The treatment is: 19 received Ad26.COV2.S at low or high dose, single or two shots; roughly five received placebo; per-sample allocation not given. Vaccine and placebo recipients were sampled on day 63 after the first injection. Regarding the study as a whole: Vaccine and placebo recipients had comparable breadth of non-spike TCRs.

On this clone itself: Its matching antigen is unknown. This same CDR3 is encoded by further DNA sequences in the sample.

This chain connects TRBV4-3 to TRBJ2-7, with D perhaps matching TRBD1 (5 bases). Here the sequenced sample was peripheral blood, taken in a trial of Ad26.COV2.S vaccine versus placebo. The receptor comes from a person aged 18-60 years who received the Ad26.COV2.S COVID-19 vaccine or a placebo. CDR3 residues: CASSQDREIYEQYF. CDR3 nucleotides: TGCGCCAGCAGCCAAGACAGGGAAATCTACGAGCAGTACTTC.